This T cell receptor (beta chain) is drawn from a study of OX40 agonist ivuxolimab in advanced cancers. At the level of the whole study: The costimulatory receptor OX40 (CD134) was targeted by ivuxolimab, a fully human IgG2 agonistic monoclonal antibody. Intravenous ivuxolimab was administered to patients every 2 weeks at six dose levels: 0.01, 0.1, 0.3, 1.5, 3 and 10 mg/kg. Of the approximately 50 dose-escalation patients, hepatocellular carcinoma was present in roughly 19, melanoma in roughly 15, renal cell carcinoma in 9 and head and neck cancer in 9. In the dose-escalation cohort, around 80% of patients were male, and the mean age was approximately 60 years with a range of roughly 20 to 79. Prior anti-PD-1, anti-PD-L1 or anti-CTLA-4 therapy was permitted, and 30% to 45% of dose-escalation patients had received checkpoint inhibitors. Partial responses were achieved by three dose-escalation patients, of whom one had hepatocellular carcinoma and two had cutaneous melanoma. Peripheral TCRbeta sequencing aimed to test whether ivuxolimab altered TCR sequence diversity and caused clonal T-cell expansion. The monotherapy dose-escalation portion (N ≈ 55 patients) of the phase I ivuxolimab trial is reported in the paper.

For sequencing of the TCRbeta CDR3 region, genomic DNA was extracted from the sorted cells. TCRbeta CDR3 regions were sequenced using the immunoSEQ Assay. TCRdb obtained this table from immuneACCESS and retained in-frame rearrangements with V and J assigned. These tables miss some clones; where compared with another copy, unresolved V genes account for less than half of the shortfall, and the remainder is unexplained. For this sample there are around 65,000 clones; 92% appear just once. The top ten hold about 0.59% of the sample. Spanning cysteine to phenylalanine, the CDR3 consists of 12 amino acids. The DNA shown is the 36-base CDR3, in frame from base 1. The V and J ends are trimmed by 0 bases and 8 bases, leaving 4 bases between them. From the germline V gene, CDR1 is SGHNT and CDR2 is YENEEA. In regard to this clone: Its antigen specificity is not known. No base-level quality is on record; no much larger clone is a single base apart.

Patients with autoimmune disease history or receiving systemic immunosuppression were excluded from the trial. Peripheral blood for TCR sequencing was collected from all dose cohorts at baseline, on cycle 4 day 1, and on cycle 7 day 1. The samples were drawn from a first-in-human, open-label, multicenter phase I dose-escalation trial of ivuxolimab. Adults with locally advanced or metastatic melanoma, renal cell, hepatocellular, or head and neck squamous cell carcinoma were enrolled in the trial. Before TCR sequencing, CD4+ T cells and CD8+ T cells were sorted from peripheral blood as separate populations. Points the paper makes about the study in general: The antigen specificity of the clonally expanded peripheral T cells was not determined. Low levels of normalized T-cell clonal expansion were also seen in some nonresponding patients. In the 0.1-3.0 mg/kg groups, partial responders had among the lowest normalized peripheral clonal expansion, particularly in CD8+ T cells. After ivuxolimab, more expanded clones were found on average in CD8+ T cells than in CD4+ T cells. At doses from 0.1 to 3.0 mg/kg, clonal expansion was seen in both CD4+ and CD8+ blood T cells between baseline and week 6.

The material was CD4+ or CD8+ T cells sorted from blood, obtained in a trial of the OX40 agonist ivuxolimab. Recombination joined TRBV11-3 with TRBJ2-2, with an unclear D gene assignment. The sequence was collected from an adult with an advanced solid tumor such as melanoma, head and neck, liver or kidney cancer. CDR3 loop: CASSLDSGELFF. The nucleotides are TGTGCCAGCAGCTTAGATTCAGGGGAGCTGTTTTTT.